This is a list of T cell receptor beta chains from one sample in a study of T cell responses to AZD1222 COVID-19 vaccine. TCRdb's table, derived via immunoSEQ multiplex PCR, lists solely in-frame clones and lacks some. The table records 70,000 to 90,000 clones, 86% of them present only once. The material was peripheral blood, obtained on day 0 of AZD1222 vaccination. Source of these receptors: an adult in good health. Both conserved end residues are trimmed from each CDR3. Rows may omit the clone size; those that give it use once, few, many or a size class.

few TRBV10-3 13 AIRSDTKGLYEQY
- TRBV6-5 13 ASSYSPGQYFDYT
- TRBV7-2 10 ASSSYSYEQY
- TRBV29-1 11 SVENPTGAGYT
- TRBV27 13 ASSPSGQGARGYT
- TRBV21-1 10 ASSKGPDEQY
- TRBV6-2/TRBV6-3 13 ASSLGTGDYYGYT
- TRBV19 13 ASSPGQGGGEKLF
- TRBV9 11 ASSAGRPATQY
- TRBV27 13 ASSLGLGGNSPLH
- TRBV4-3 16 ASSQDVQGRVNPDEQY
- TRBV29-1 10 SVKRMNTEAF
once TRBV3-1/TRBV3-2 12 ASSLWDTSYEQY
- TRBV10-2 13 ASSGGRGSNQPQH
- TRBV28 11 ASNEGTSDTQY
- TRBV10-3 12 AISPGQHDREQY
- TRBV7-3 10 ASGRMGGELF
- TRBV6-5 12 ASSFSTENYGYT
- TRBV4-3 15 ASSPLTGTTEPDTQY
- TRBV14 12 ASSPQGLGTEAF
few TRBV7-9 14 ASSSWTSGHTDTQY
- TRBV19 11 ASSTHLYNEQF
- TRBV6-1 12 ASSEQGASSPLH
- TRBV10-3 12 AISAVEALATIY
- TRBV25-1 13 ASSEWDYSGNEQF
- TRBV12-3/TRBV12-4 10 ASSRGGYGYT
- TRBV28 13 ASSVEGQYNSPLH
- TRBV5-1 13 ASSAAGGANYGYT
few TRBV4-2 13 ASSHYRESGNTIY
- TRBV27 14 ASSAPRGVLNSPLH
- TRBV5-1 12 ASSADASSYEQY
few TRBV5-1 12 ASSLGTGGAGQF
- TRBV5-1 14 ASSHGMGQGLTEAF
- TRBV30 14 AWSGGLGAYTDTQY
- TRBV28 10 ASSLGVGEQY
- TRBV5-4 16 ASRLGGQGPSGANVLT
- TRBV7-3 13 ASSPWPGGRNIQY
- TRBV13 11 ASSLGGVGSYT
- TRBV28 11 ASSEDVPTLQY
- TRBV27 17 ASSFNSAGVRARGTEAF